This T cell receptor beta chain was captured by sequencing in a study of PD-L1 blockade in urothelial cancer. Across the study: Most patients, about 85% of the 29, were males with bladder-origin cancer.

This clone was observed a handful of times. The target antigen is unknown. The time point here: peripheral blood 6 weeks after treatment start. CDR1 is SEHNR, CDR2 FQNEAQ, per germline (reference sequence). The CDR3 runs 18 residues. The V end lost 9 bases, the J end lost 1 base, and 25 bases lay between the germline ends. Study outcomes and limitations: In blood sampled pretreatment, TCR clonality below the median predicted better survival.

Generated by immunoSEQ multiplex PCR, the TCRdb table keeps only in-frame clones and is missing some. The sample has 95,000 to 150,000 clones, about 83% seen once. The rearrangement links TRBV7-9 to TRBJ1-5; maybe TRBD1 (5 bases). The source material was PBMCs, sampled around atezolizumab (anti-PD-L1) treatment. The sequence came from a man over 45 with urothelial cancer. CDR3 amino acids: CASKDLRHGGCSNQPQHF. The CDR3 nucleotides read TGTGCCAGTAAAGACCTACGACACGGGGGATGCAGCAATCAGCCCCAGCATTTT.